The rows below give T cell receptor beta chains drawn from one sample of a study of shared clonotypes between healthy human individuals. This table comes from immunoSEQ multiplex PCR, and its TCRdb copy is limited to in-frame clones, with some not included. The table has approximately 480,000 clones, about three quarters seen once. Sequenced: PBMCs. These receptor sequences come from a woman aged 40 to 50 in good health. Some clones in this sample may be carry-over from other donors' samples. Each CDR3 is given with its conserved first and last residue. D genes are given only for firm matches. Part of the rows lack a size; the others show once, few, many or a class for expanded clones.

cdr3_nt: TGTGCCAGCACCCTAGGGGGGGGAGATACGCAGTATTTT; cdr3_aa: CASTLGGGDTQYF; d_call: -; v_call: TRBV28; clone_size: once; j_call: TRBJ2-3
cdr3_nt: TGTGCCAGCAGCGACCTAGCAGGCGCAGATACGCAGTATTTT; cdr3_aa: CASSDLAGADTQYF; d_call: -; v_call: TRBV9; clone_size: -; j_call: TRBJ2-3
cdr3_nt: TGTGCCAGTGAGAGGGCCTGGGGGAAGGAAAAACTGTTTTTT; cdr3_aa: CASERAWGKEKLFF; d_call: -; v_call: TRBV19; clone_size: -; j_call: TRBJ1-4
cdr3_nt: TGCGCCAGCAGCTTGGCTGGGGGACAAGAGACCCAGTACTTC; cdr3_aa: CASSLAGGQETQYF; d_call: -; v_call: TRBV5-1; clone_size: -; j_call: TRBJ2-5
cdr3_nt: TGTGCCAGCAGCGACGGGACTAGCCTCCGCGGTGAGCAGTTCTTC; cdr3_aa: CASSDGTSLRGEQFF; d_call: TRBD2; v_call: TRBV7-3; clone_size: -; j_call: TRBJ2-1
cdr3_nt: TGCGCCAGCAGCGGACAACAACTAAATGAAAAACTGTTTTTT; cdr3_aa: CASSGQQLNEKLFF; d_call: -; v_call: TRBV5-1; clone_size: few; j_call: TRBJ1-4
cdr3_nt: TGTGCCAGCAGCCCGATGGGGGACAGGGGATATGGCTACACCTTC; cdr3_aa: CASSPMGDRGYGYTF; d_call: TRBD1; v_call: TRBV7-8; clone_size: -; j_call: TRBJ1-2
cdr3_nt: TGCGCCAGCAGCTTCCAGGGTAGCAGTTCCGGCGGGGAGCTGTTTTTT; cdr3_aa: CASSFQGSSSGGELFF; d_call: -; v_call: TRBV5-1; clone_size: -; j_call: TRBJ2-2
cdr3_nt: TGCAGCGTTGGGACTAGCGGGAGCCACGAGCAGTACTTC; cdr3_aa: CSVGTSGSHEQYF; d_call: TRBD2; v_call: TRBV29-1; clone_size: -; j_call: TRBJ2-7
cdr3_nt: TGTGCCAGCAGCGTAGAAGGTTTGCGGGGGGTTGGCGAGCAGTACTTC; cdr3_aa: CASSVEGLRGVGEQYF; d_call: TRBD2; v_call: TRBV9; clone_size: -; j_call: TRBJ2-7
cdr3_nt: TGTGCCAGCAGCCCAAACGGCGGGAGTAACTCCTACGAGCAGTACTTC; cdr3_aa: CASSPNGGSNSYEQYF; d_call: TRBD2; v_call: TRBV4-2; clone_size: -; j_call: TRBJ2-7
cdr3_nt: TGCAGTGCGGGGGAACGGCCCCAGTACTTC; cdr3_aa: CSAGERPQYF; d_call: -; v_call: TRBV20-1; clone_size: -; j_call: TRBJ2-5
cdr3_nt: TGTGCCAGCAGTTCCCTACGACAGGGGGCTTCAAGCGAGCAGTTCTTC; cdr3_aa: CASSSLRQGASSEQFF; d_call: TRBD1; v_call: TRBV28; clone_size: few; j_call: TRBJ2-1
cdr3_nt: TGTGCCAGCTCACCAGAGCGTCACACCGGGGAGCTGTTTTTT; cdr3_aa: CASSPERHTGELFF; d_call: -; v_call: TRBV18; clone_size: -; j_call: TRBJ2-2
cdr3_nt: TGTGCCAGCAGTTACTCGGGGCAGGGGGCTGATGAAGCTTTCTTT; cdr3_aa: CASSYSGQGADEAFF; d_call: TRBD1; v_call: TRBV6-5; clone_size: -; j_call: TRBJ1-1
cdr3_nt: TGTGCCAGCAGTCTCGGCAGCGGGAGTAGTACCTACGAGCAGTACTTC; cdr3_aa: CASSLGSGSSTYEQYF; d_call: TRBD2; v_call: TRBV7-2; clone_size: -; j_call: TRBJ2-7
cdr3_nt: TGTGCCAGCAGCCAAGGGACTAGCGGGATGAAAGAGCAGTACTTC; cdr3_aa: CASSQGTSGMKEQYF; d_call: TRBD2; v_call: TRBV4-2; clone_size: -; j_call: TRBJ2-7
cdr3_nt: TGTGCCAGTAGGACAGGGGGCGCGAATCAGCCCCAGCATTTT; cdr3_aa: CASRTGGANQPQHF; d_call: TRBD1; v_call: TRBV19; clone_size: few; j_call: TRBJ1-5
cdr3_nt: TGTGCCACCAGCAGAGATAAGGGACTAGGGGCCGCATTGACAGATACGCAGTATTTT; cdr3_aa: CATSRDKGLGAALTDTQYF; d_call: TRBD2; v_call: TRBV15; clone_size: -; j_call: TRBJ2-3
cdr3_nt: TGTGCCAGCAGCTTAGCGGGAGAAAGTGTAGCTTTCTTT; cdr3_aa: CASSLAGESVAFF; d_call: -; v_call: TRBV7-9; clone_size: -; j_call: TRBJ1-1
cdr3_nt: TGCAGCGTTCAACCGACAGGGAGGGGTGAGCAGTTCTTC; cdr3_aa: CSVQPTGRGEQFF; d_call: -; v_call: TRBV29-1; clone_size: -; j_call: TRBJ2-1
cdr3_nt: TGTGCCACCAGCTTGGGACAGTATAGCTCCTACGAGCAGTACTTC; cdr3_aa: CATSLGQYSSYEQYF; d_call: TRBD1; v_call: TRBV15; clone_size: -; j_call: TRBJ2-7
cdr3_nt: TGTGCCAGCAGCTCCGGGACTAGCGGAAATACGCAGTATTTT; cdr3_aa: CASSSGTSGNTQYF; d_call: TRBD2; v_call: TRBV7-2; clone_size: -; j_call: TRBJ2-3
cdr3_nt: TGCGCCAGCAGCCAAGCAAGCGGGAGCGGGGATGAGCAGTTCTTC; cdr3_aa: CASSQASGSGDEQFF; d_call: TRBD2; v_call: TRBV4-1; clone_size: -; j_call: TRBJ2-1
cdr3_nt: TGTGCCAGCAGCTGGGGGCTAGGGAACACTGAAGCTTTCTTT; cdr3_aa: CASSWGLGNTEAFF; d_call: -; v_call: TRBV7-6; clone_size: few; j_call: TRBJ1-1
cdr3_nt: TGTGCCAGCAGCTTATCGGGGGCTTTCACAGATACGCAGTATTTT; cdr3_aa: CASSLSGAFTDTQYF; d_call: -; v_call: TRBV11-2; clone_size: -; j_call: TRBJ2-3
cdr3_nt: TGTGCCAGCAGTTTCATGGGTAGGGGGAGCTCCTACAATGAGCAGTTCTTC; cdr3_aa: CASSFMGRGSSYNEQFF; d_call: -; v_call: TRBV27; clone_size: -; j_call: TRBJ2-1
cdr3_nt: TGCGCCAGCAGCCAAGAACCGAATAATTCACCCCTCCACTTT; cdr3_aa: CASSQEPNNSPLHF; d_call: -; v_call: TRBV5-1; clone_size: -; j_call: TRBJ1-6
cdr3_nt: TGTGCCAGCAGCTTGGGACATTTATCTGGGGCCAACGTCCTGACTTTC; cdr3_aa: CASSLGHLSGANVLTF; d_call: -; v_call: TRBV5-4; clone_size: -; j_call: TRBJ2-6
cdr3_nt: TGTGCCAGCAGACCGTCTGGGGACTCCTACGAGCAGTACTTC; cdr3_aa: CASRPSGDSYEQYF; d_call: -; v_call: TRBV2; clone_size: few; j_call: TRBJ2-7
cdr3_nt: TGTGCCAGCAGCGTAGCAGGGAGGACTAGCGGCAATGAGCAGTTCTTC; cdr3_aa: CASSVAGRTSGNEQFF; d_call: TRBD2; v_call: TRBV9; clone_size: -; j_call: TRBJ2-1
cdr3_nt: TGTGCCTGGGGAGATAGCAATCAGCCCCAGCATTTT; cdr3_aa: CAWGDSNQPQHF; d_call: -; v_call: TRBV30; clone_size: -; j_call: TRBJ1-5
cdr3_nt: TGTGCCACCGGACAGCGGACTGATAATTCACCCCTCCACTTT; cdr3_aa: CATGQRTDNSPLHF; d_call: -; v_call: TRBV10-3; clone_size: -; j_call: TRBJ1-6
cdr3_nt: TGTGCCAGCTCACCACGAGGGACACAACCTCCGACCATATATTTT; cdr3_aa: CASSPRGTQPPTIYF; d_call: -; v_call: TRBV18; clone_size: -; j_call: TRBJ1-3
cdr3_nt: TGCAGCGTAGTACTACCGGGACGAGAGGCCCAGTACTTC; cdr3_aa: CSVVLPGREAQYF; d_call: -; v_call: TRBV29-1; clone_size: -; j_call: TRBJ2-5
cdr3_nt: TGCGCCAGCAGCTTGGCGGCTGGGAAAGAGACCCAGTACTTC; cdr3_aa: CASSLAAGKETQYF; d_call: -; v_call: TRBV5-1; clone_size: few; j_call: TRBJ2-5
cdr3_nt: TGTGCCAGCAGCTCAGTGGGGGCTGGGGCCAACGTCCTGACTTTC; cdr3_aa: CASSSVGAGANVLTF; d_call: -; v_call: TRBV28; clone_size: -; j_call: TRBJ2-6
cdr3_nt: TGTGCCAGCCGGGACACTTCCTACGAGCAGTACTTC; cdr3_aa: CASRDTSYEQYF; d_call: -; v_call: TRBV27; clone_size: -; j_call: TRBJ2-7
cdr3_nt: TGTGCCAGCAGCCAAGTGCTAGCGGGCCTGTACGAGCAGTACTTC; cdr3_aa: CASSQVLAGLYEQYF; d_call: TRBD2; v_call: TRBV14; clone_size: -; j_call: TRBJ2-7
cdr3_nt: TGTGCCAGCAGAGCAAGTTGGGCAGCCATGAACACTGAAGCTTTCTTT; cdr3_aa: CASRASWAAMNTEAFF; d_call: -; v_call: TRBV5-8; clone_size: -; j_call: TRBJ1-1
cdr3_nt: TGTGCCAGCAGCCCTGACGGGACCCAAGAGACCCAGTACTTC; cdr3_aa: CASSPDGTQETQYF; d_call: -; v_call: TRBV7-3; clone_size: -; j_call: TRBJ2-5
cdr3_nt: TGCGCCAGCAGCGGCGGGACTCGATACAATGAGCAGTTCTTC; cdr3_aa: CASSGGTRYNEQFF; d_call: -; v_call: TRBV5-1; clone_size: -; j_call: TRBJ2-1
cdr3_nt: TGCGCCAGCAGCTTAGCGGGACCCACAGATACGCAGTATTTT; cdr3_aa: CASSLAGPTDTQYF; d_call: TRBD2; v_call: TRBV5-1; clone_size: -; j_call: TRBJ2-3
cdr3_nt: TGTGCCAGCAGCGTATCGACAGGGGCGGAGACCCAGTACTTC; cdr3_aa: CASSVSTGAETQYF; d_call: TRBD1; v_call: TRBV11-2; clone_size: -; j_call: TRBJ2-5
cdr3_nt: TGTGCCAGCAGTGAAGCGAGCACGGGGGCGACCCAGTACTTC; cdr3_aa: CASSEASTGATQYF; d_call: -; v_call: TRBV2; clone_size: -; j_call: TRBJ2-5
cdr3_nt: TGTGCCAGCAGCTTAGAGGTGGGGCGAACTGAAGCTTTCTTT; cdr3_aa: CASSLEVGRTEAFF; d_call: -; v_call: TRBV7-2; clone_size: -; j_call: TRBJ1-1
cdr3_nt: TGTGCCAGCAGCGAATACAGGGGAGGCTCTGGAAACACCATATATTTT; cdr3_aa: CASSEYRGGSGNTIYF; d_call: -; v_call: TRBV21-1; clone_size: many; j_call: TRBJ1-3
cdr3_nt: TGTGCCAGCAGCCCCAGGGTCCCTCAAGAGACCCAGTACTTC; cdr3_aa: CASSPRVPQETQYF; d_call: -; v_call: TRBV4-2; clone_size: -; j_call: TRBJ2-5
cdr3_nt: TGCGCCAGCAGCTCCGTTTGGACGGGACAGGGGATCGGAGATACGCAGTATTTT; cdr3_aa: CASSSVWTGQGIGDTQYF; d_call: TRBD1; v_call: TRBV5-1; clone_size: few; j_call: TRBJ2-3
cdr3_nt: TGTGCCAGCAGACCCACTAGCGGCTCCTACAATGAGCAGTTCTTC; cdr3_aa: CASRPTSGSYNEQFF; d_call: TRBD2; v_call: TRBV28; clone_size: few; j_call: TRBJ2-1
cdr3_nt: TGTGCCAGCAGCTCAGGGGGGGTAGCGGGAGGCCTCACAGATACGCAGTATTTT; cdr3_aa: CASSSGGVAGGLTDTQYF; d_call: TRBD2; v_call: TRBV11-3; clone_size: few; j_call: TRBJ2-3
cdr3_nt: TGTGCCAGCAGCTTGCGGCGGATAGCGAACACCGGGGAGCTGTTTTTT; cdr3_aa: CASSLRRIANTGELFF; d_call: -; v_call: TRBV5-5; clone_size: few; j_call: TRBJ2-2
cdr3_nt: TGTGCCAGCAGTCGTACCGGGACAGAGACCTACGAGCAGTACTTC; cdr3_aa: CASSRTGTETYEQYF; d_call: TRBD1; v_call: TRBV6-6; clone_size: -; j_call: TRBJ2-7
cdr3_nt: TGTGCCAGTAGTCGGACACAGGCCAATGAGCAGTTCTTC; cdr3_aa: CASSRTQANEQFF; d_call: -; v_call: TRBV19; clone_size: few; j_call: TRBJ2-1
cdr3_nt: TGCAGTGCTACTAATAGTATCACCATATATTTT; cdr3_aa: CSATNSITIYF; d_call: -; v_call: TRBV20-1; clone_size: -; j_call: TRBJ1-3
cdr3_nt: TGCGCCAGCAGCTGGGACCGAGGCAGGGGGCTTAATTCACCCCTCCACTTT; cdr3_aa: CASSWDRGRGLNSPLHF; d_call: TRBD1; v_call: TRBV5-1; clone_size: few; j_call: TRBJ1-6